This T cell receptor beta chain was identified during a study of T cell clones after liver transplantation. Method: immunoSEQ multiplex PCR; TCRdb's copy keeps in-frame clones and lacks some. The sample has 65,000 to 80,000 clones; 80% are singletons. Trimming stripped 2 bases from V and 1 base from J, with 2 bases between. The length of the CDR3 is 12 residues. Germline lookup yields CDR1 KGHSH and CDR2 LQKENI. The input for sequencing was CD4+ T cells from blood, taken before liver transplant. The chain joins TRBV18 to TRBJ1-1; D not resolved. This TCR came from a human donor who received a liver transplant. CDR3 in amino acids: CASSPSNTEAFF. CDR3 coding DNA: TGTGCCAGCTCACCATCGAACACTGAAGCTTTCTTT.